The entry below gives a single T cell receptor (beta chain) sequence along with its context. This sample is drawn from a study of shared clonotypes between healthy human individuals. About the study: Per donor, CD8 memory used one plate, CD8 naive used two, CD4 memory used three and CD4 naive used three.

Naive CD8 cells comprised CD45RO-negative, CCR7-positively selected cells, excluding terminally differentiated effector memory CD45RA+ cells. Assay: immunoSEQ multiplex PCR; the TCRdb copy retains only in-frame clones and omits some. The table has millions of clones, about 95% seen once. Looked up from germline, CDR1 is SQVTM and CDR2 is ANQGSEA. The V gene lost 1 base and the J gene lost 6 bases, with 6 bases spanning the gap. This CDR3 contains 11 residues. This clonotype was obtained from a man aged 18 to 29 in good health. J is TRBJ1-2 and V is TRBV29-1; no clear D. Sequenced input: naive CD8+ T cells sorted from blood. This chain's CDR3 is CSVEATDGYTF. The CDR3 region has the DNA TGCAGCGTTGAAGCCACCGATGGCTACACCTTC.